This T cell receptor beta chain was recovered during a study of cytomegalovirus exposure and HLA in healthy donors. Study-wide results and limits: Rates of TCR association differed by HLA locus in a later analysis, with DRB1 highest and HLA-C lowest. Sequencing depth across donors, presence/absence analyses assumed, was roughly uniform. A later analysis found common viral pathogens apparently linked to several of the most significant clusters.

J lost 9 bases, V lost 5 bases, and 10 bases had no gene match. The germline V gene has CDR1 LNHNV and CDR2 YYDKDF (reference sequence). This CDR3 region has 14 residues. Note on this clone: Its antigen is not identified.

Amplification used 60 Vbeta primers and 13 Jbeta primers. Libraries were prepared by immunoSEQ multiplex PCR; TCRdb keeps only in-frame clonotypes and omits some of them. The repertoire holds 30,000 to 40,000 clones, with about three fifths as singletons. The sequenced material came from PBMCs. This TCR was recovered from a man between 50 and 59 years old in good health and CMV-seropositive. The chain couples TRBV15 to TRBJ2-4, with 7 bases lining up with TRBD1. As DNA, the CDR3 is TGTGCCACCAGCTCCCGACAGGGCGAGGGCATTCAGTACTTC. Encoded protein: CATSSRQGEGIQYF.